Described below is a single TCR beta chain sequence and its context. Antigen: not known. The data originate from a study of CD4 T cells in relation to SARS-CoV-2 and coronaviruses. Data came from immunoSEQ multiplex PCR; TCRdb stores just in-frame clones and leaves some out. The top ten hold less than 20% of the sample, which has approximately 25,000 clones, roughly 70% seen once. This CDR3 is 15 amino acids long. Trimming pared 8 bases from V and 0 bases from J, leaving 14 bases between. Per germline, CDR1 LNHDA and CDR2 SQIVND (reference sequence). The unexposed donors gave CD4+ T cells in 2011-2018, prior to COVID-19. The cells were cultured for under twelve days before CD4+ T cells were isolated. Each well had approximately 2.2 million PBMCs in approximately 5.2% human AB serum with IL-2.

The source of this sequence is a human donor in good health. The chain has TRBV19 and TRBJ2-1; D ambiguous. Sequenced: CD4+ T cells from PBMCs, cultured in vitro. In nucleotides, the CDR3 is TGTGCCAGTGGCAAACCCGTGAGCTCCTACAATGAGCAGTTCTTC. Its translation is CASGKPVSSYNEQFF.